This TCR beta chain comes out of a study of blood T cell repertoires in COVID-19. The repertoire was sequenced with immunoSEQ multiplex PCR; TCRdb's copy has only in-frame clones and lacks some. Of 140,000 to 150,000 clones listed, approximately 87% are singletons. The junction had 5 bases not matched to a gene; V was cut back by 3 bases and J by 13 bases. This CDR3 region has 13 residues. Germline V gives CDR1 SGDLS, CDR2 YYNGEE. The sample taken for sequencing was PBMCs or T cells enriched from blood (not recorded which). The chain employs TRBV9 and TRBJ2-2; 11 nucleotides line up with TRBD2. The source of this sequence is a man between 60 and 75 years old who had recovered from COVID-19. CDR3 protein: CASSALAGDVLFF. CDR3 DNA: TGTGCCAGCAGCGCACTAGCGGGAGATGTGCTGTTTTTT. The entire variable domain, with the rest obtained from reference TRBV9 and TRBJ2-2, is as follows: DSGVTQTPKHLITATGQRVTLRCSPRSGDLSVYWYQQSLDQGLQFLIQYYNGEERAKGNILERFSAQQFPDLHSELNLSSLELGDSALYFCASSALAGDVLFFGEGSRLTVL.